A selection of T cell receptor beta chains follows, all from one sample in a study of patients and donors after allogeneic stem cell transplantation. Each CDR3 protein is one row after TCRdb ran MiXCR on the RT-PCR reads. The repertoire holds 800,000 to 1,000,000 distinct CDR3 sequences, with more than 15% as singletons. Sequencing was performed on blood, either unsorted or a sorted T cell fraction (not recorded which). Receptors originate from a human donor who was either an allogeneic HSCT recipient or a stem cell or donor lymphocyte infusion donor (not recorded which). It is not recorded whose cells these are; they may come from a transplant donor. The CDR3 runs from the conserved cysteine through the conserved F or W. D genes are given only for firm matches. Part of the rows lack a size; the others show once, few, many or a class for expanded clones.

abundance,j_gene,v_gene,d_gene,CDR3nt,CDR3aa
few,TRBJ2-5,TRBV6-5,TRBD1,TGTGCCAGCAGTTCTGGCAGGGGGACGGAGACCCAGTACTTC,CASSSGRGTETQYF
few,TRBJ1-3,TRBV7-9,NA,TGTGCCAGCAGCTTAATGACCCCCGGAGCCCAAAGAGCCATATATTTT,CASSLMTPGAQRAIYF
few,TRBJ2-7,TRBV10-2,NA,TGCGCCAGCAGTGGACCCCTAAGGCAGGCCTACTACGAGCAGTACTTC,CASSGPLRQAYYEQYF
many,TRBJ2-7,TRBV4-3,TRBD1,TGCGCCAGCAGCCAAGACGGTACAGGGGCCTACGAGCAGTACTTC,CASSQDGTGAYEQYF
few,TRBJ2-7,TRBV4-2,NA,TGTGCCAGCAGCCAAGGACAGGCCTCCTACGAGCAGTACTTC,CASSQGQASYEQYF
NA,TRBJ2-1,TRBV9,TRBD2,TGTGCCAGCAGCGTAGGGACTAGCGGGAGGAACTACAATGAGCAGTTCTTC,CASSVGTSGRNYNEQFF
few,TRBJ1-1,TRBV5-8,TRBD1,TGTGCCAGCGGGGACAGGGGGCGGAAAAACACTGAAGCTTTCTTT,CASGDRGRKNTEAFF
NA,TRBJ1-6,TRBV6-5,NA,TGTGCCAGCAGTTCCCTCACGAGCGAGTCACCCCTCCACTTT,CASSSLTSESPLHF
NA,TRBJ2-5,TRBV7-9,NA,TGTGCCAGCAGCATACTAGGGGAGACCCAGTACTTC,CASSILGETQYF
NA,TRBJ2-2,TRBV3-1,NA,TGTGCCAGCAGCCAAGAGGGGAATCTCTACACCGGGGAGCTGTTTTTT,CASSQEGNLYTGELFF
NA,TRBJ2-7,TRBV29-1,NA,TGCAGCGTTGAGAATCCGGGACCAACCTACGAGCAGTACTTC,CSVENPGPTYEQYF
many,TRBJ2-1,TRBV12-3/TRBV12-4,TRBD1,TGTGCCAGCAGTCGGGACAGCGACAATGAGCAGTTCTTC,CASSRDSDNEQFF
NA,TRBJ2-2,TRBV5-1,TRBD2,TGCGCCAGCAGTGTCGCGGGGGAGAACACCGGGGAGCTGTTTTTT,CASSVAGENTGELFF
few,TRBJ1-2,TRBV6-1,TRBD1,TGTGCCAGCAGCCCTGCAGGGACAGCTAACTATGGCTACACCTTC,CASSPAGTANYGYTF
few,TRBJ2-3,TRBV4-3,NA,TGCGCCAGCAGCCAAGAATGGAACAGGTTCACAGATACGCAGTATTTT,CASSQEWNRFTDTQYF
NA,TRBJ2-1,TRBV9,TRBD2,TGCGCCAGCAGCGTAAGAGCTCTAGCGGGAGGGGTCGGGGATGAGCAGTTCTTC,CASSVRALAGGVGDEQFF
many,TRBJ1-1,TRBV12-3/TRBV12-4,NA,TGTGCCAGCAGCAACTCTGAAGCTTTCTTT,CASSNSEAFF
many,TRBJ2-2,TRBV12-3/TRBV12-4,NA,TGTGCCAGCAGTCTGACTGTTGCCACCGGGGAGCTGTTTTTT,CASSLTVATGELFF
few,TRBJ2-1,TRBV12-3/TRBV12-4,NA,TGTGCCAGCAACGAATGGACTCTCTACAATGAGCAGTTCTTC,CASNEWTLYNEQFF
NA,TRBJ1-2,TRBV5-1,TRBD1,TGCGCCAGCAGCTTGTTTCCGGACAGGGAGAATGGCTACACCTTC,CASSLFPDRENGYTF
few,TRBJ2-3,TRBV7-2,NA,TGTGCCAGCAGCTTAGCTAAAAGCAGCACAGATACGCAGTATTTT,CASSLAKSSTDTQYF
NA,TRBJ1-2,TRBV19,TRBD1,TGTGCCAGCACGGACAGGTCTAACTATGGCTACACCTTC,CASTDRSNYGYTF
NA,TRBJ2-5,TRBV29-1,NA,TGCAGCGTTGTAAGCGTCAGACAAGAGACCCAGTACTTC,CSVVSVRQETQYF
NA,TRBJ1-5,TRBV29-1,NA,TGCAGCGTTGGGGGGACCGGGGCGCAGCCCCAGCATTTT,CSVGGTGAQPQHF
many,TRBJ2-1,TRBV29-1,NA,TGCAGCGTTGAAGTCGGGACGGGTTACAATGAGCAGTTCTTC,CSVEVGTGYNEQFF
NA,TRBJ1-4,TRBV5-1,NA,TGCGCCAGCAGCTCAGGACTCGGTTCAACTAATGAAAAACTGTTTTTT,CASSSGLGSTNEKLFF
NA,TRBJ2-5,TRBV7-9,TRBD1,TGTGCCAGCAGTCCAGGGTCACCGGGACAGCTCCAAGAGACCCAGTACTTC,CASSPGSPGQLQETQYF
few,TRBJ1-5,TRBV12-3/TRBV12-4,NA,TGTGCCAGCAGCTCCGAGGACAGCAATCAGCCCCAGCATTTT,CASSSEDSNQPQHF
many,TRBJ1-5,TRBV7-6,NA,TGTGCCAGCAGCTTGGCGGACAATCAGCCCCAGCATTTT,CASSLADNQPQHF
NA,TRBJ2-1,TRBV7-9,TRBD2,TGTGCCAGCAGCTTTACTGGACTAGCGGATAACAATGAGCAGTTCTTC,CASSFTGLADNNEQFF
few,TRBJ2-7,TRBV2,TRBD2,TGTGCCAGCAAGCGGGACCGCCCTTCCTACGAGCAGTACTTC,CASKRDRPSYEQYF
NA,TRBJ2-5,TRBV3-1,NA,TGTGCCAGCAGCCAATCCCCCCGGGAGACCCAGTACTTC,CASSQSPRETQYF
few,TRBJ2-5,TRBV5-1,NA,TGCGCCAGCAGCTTCGGTCGAGAGCGAGAGACCCAGTACTTC,CASSFGRERETQYF
many,TRBJ2-2,TRBV4-2,NA,TGTGCCAGCAGCTTCTCCCAGGGCGCCGGGGAGCTGTTTTTT,CASSFSQGAGELFF
NA,TRBJ2-7,TRBV5-4,NA,TGTGCCAGCAGCCCGGGGGCTGCTACCTACGAGCAGTACTTC,CASSPGAATYEQYF
NA,TRBJ1-2,TRBV12-3/TRBV12-4,TRBD1,TGTGCCAGCAGTTTAGGTCGCAGGGGGACCTATGGCTACACCTTC,CASSLGRRGTYGYTF
few,TRBJ1-4,TRBV10-3,NA,TGTGCCATCAGTGATCCGGGGGGGCGTAATGAAAAACTGTTTTTT,CAISDPGGRNEKLFF
few,TRBJ1-1,TRBV20-1,NA,TGCAGTGCTAGAGGAAGTATACCGGGACCCATGAACACTGAAGCTTTCTTT,CSARGSIPGPMNTEAFF
few,TRBJ2-7,TRBV29-1,NA,TGCAGCGTTTCTGGCAGGCGGAAGGGTTACGAGCAGTACTTC,CSVSGRRKGYEQYF
NA,TRBJ1-3,TRBV6-2/TRBV6-3,NA,TGTGCCAGCAGTTACAGTGGCATCTCTGGAAACACCATATATTTT,CASSYSGISGNTIYF
NA,TRBJ2-7,TRBV11-2,TRBD1,TGTGCCAGCAGCTTAGCGGGACAGGGCCTGTTCGAGCAGTACTTC,CASSLAGQGLFEQYF
NA,TRBJ2-6,TRBV2,TRBD2,TGTGCCAGCAGTGAAGCGCGGGGGAGCAACGTCCTGACTTTC,CASSEARGSNVLTF
NA,TRBJ2-7,TRBV12-3/TRBV12-4,TRBD1,TGTGCCAGCAGTCCCGGGACAGGGGGGATAAGAGAGCAGTACTTC,CASSPGTGGIREQYF
NA,TRBJ2-1,TRBV19,NA,TGTGCCAGTAGAGTTAGGGGAGGCTCCTACAATGAGCAGTTCTTC,CASRVRGGSYNEQFF
NA,TRBJ1-4,TRBV12-3/TRBV12-4,NA,TGTGCCAGCAGTTTCGGGGGCACGGGAAAACTGTTTTTT,CASSFGGTGKLFF
NA,TRBJ2-2,TRBV7-8,NA,TGTGCCAGCAGCCCTAAACGGGTGGGGACCGGGGAGCTGTTTTTT,CASSPKRVGTGELFF
NA,TRBJ2-3,TRBV5-5,NA,TGTGCCAGCAGCTCGACGACAGGAACTACGCAGTATTTT,CASSSTTGTTQYF
few,TRBJ2-1,TRBV30,NA,TGTGCCTTTAGTAGTCGGGCCCGGCAGTTCTTC,CAFSSRARQFF
NA,TRBJ2-2,TRBV10-3,TRBD2,TGTGCCGCCGGGATCATAGCGGGAGGGCCGGACACCGGGGAGCTGTTTTTT,CAAGIIAGGPDTGELFF
few,TRBJ1-4,TRBV20-1,NA,TGCAGTGCGAGAACGGGGAAGACGGAAAAACTGTTTTTT,CSARTGKTEKLFF
few,TRBJ2-2,TRBV12-3/TRBV12-4,TRBD1,TGTGCCAGCTCCGGGGACAGGGTCGACGGGGAGCTGTTTTTT,CASSGDRVDGELFF
NA,TRBJ1-2,TRBV13,NA,TGTGCCAGCAGCGACGGGGGAAATCAGGGCTACACCTTC,CASSDGGNQGYTF
NA,TRBJ2-1,TRBV5-1,NA,TGCGCCATCCCGTTCTCTGCCAATGAGCAGTTCTTC,CAIPFSANEQFF
few,TRBJ2-3,TRBV5-1,NA,TGCGCCAGCAGCCCCGGACGTGGGGTGAATACGCAGTATTTT,CASSPGRGVNTQYF
few,TRBJ1-2,TRBV5-1,NA,TGCGCCAGCAGCTTGAGAGGGGTTGTAGACTATGGCTACACCTTC,CASSLRGVVDYGYTF
few,TRBJ2-7,TRBV29-1,NA,TGCAGCGTAATAAGGGACACCTCCTACGAGCAGTACTTC,CSVIRDTSYEQYF
NA,TRBJ2-1,TRBV4-3,NA,TGCGCCAGCAGCCAAGAAAGGGTAAGCGGCTATGAGCAGTTCTTC,CASSQERVSGYEQFF
few,TRBJ1-4,TRBV2,TRBD1,TGTGCCAGCAGCGCCAACAGGGGTTTTAATGAAAAACTGTTTTTT,CASSANRGFNEKLFF
NA,TRBJ2-3,TRBV18,NA,TGTGCCAGCTCTCGACCGGGGACAACAGATACGCAGTATTTT,CASSRPGTTDTQYF
few,TRBJ2-7,TRBV15,TRBD2,TGTGCCACCAGCAGAGGCGGGACTAGCATCTACGAGCAGTACTTC,CATSRGGTSIYEQYF